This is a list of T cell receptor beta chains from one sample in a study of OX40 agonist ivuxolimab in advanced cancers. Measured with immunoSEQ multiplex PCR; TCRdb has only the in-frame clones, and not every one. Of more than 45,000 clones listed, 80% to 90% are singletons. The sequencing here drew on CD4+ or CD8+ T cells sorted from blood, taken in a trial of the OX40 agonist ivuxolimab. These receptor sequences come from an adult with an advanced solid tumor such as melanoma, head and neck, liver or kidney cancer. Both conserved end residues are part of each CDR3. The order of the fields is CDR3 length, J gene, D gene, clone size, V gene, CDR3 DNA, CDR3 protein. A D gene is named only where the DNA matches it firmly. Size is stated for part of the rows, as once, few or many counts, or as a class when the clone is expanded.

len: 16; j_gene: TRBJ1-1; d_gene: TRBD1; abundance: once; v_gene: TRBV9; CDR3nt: TGTGCCAGCAGCCCGCCCCCGACAGGGCTAAACACTGAAGCTTTCTTT; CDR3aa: CASSPPPTGLNTEAFF
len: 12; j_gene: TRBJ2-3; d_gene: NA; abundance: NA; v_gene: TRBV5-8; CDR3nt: TGTGCCAGCAGCTTGGACACAGATACGCAGTATTTT; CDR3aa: CASSLDTDTQYF
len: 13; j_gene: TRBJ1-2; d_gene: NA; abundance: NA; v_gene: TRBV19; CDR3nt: TGTGCCAGTACCGATCAGGGAGTTCGGGGCTACACCTTC; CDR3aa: CASTDQGVRGYTF
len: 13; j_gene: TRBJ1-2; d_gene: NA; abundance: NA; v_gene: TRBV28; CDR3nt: TGTGCCAGCAGTCTTCGGGACCTCTATGGCTACACCTTC; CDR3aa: CASSLRDLYGYTF
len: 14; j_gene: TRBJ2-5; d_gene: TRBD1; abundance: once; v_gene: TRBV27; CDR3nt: TGTGCCAGCAGTCGGACAGGAGTCCAAGAGACCCAGTACTTC; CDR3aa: CASSRTGVQETQYF
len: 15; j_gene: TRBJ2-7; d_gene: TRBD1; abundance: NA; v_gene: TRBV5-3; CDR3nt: TGTGCCAGAAGCTTAACCACAGGGGGCGGGTACGAGCAGTACTTC; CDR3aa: CARSLTTGGGYEQYF
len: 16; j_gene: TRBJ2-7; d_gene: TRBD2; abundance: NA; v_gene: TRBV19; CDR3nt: TGTGCCAGTAGTAGTGAAAGGACTAGCGGTTTCAGGGAGCAGTACTTC; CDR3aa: CASSSERTSGFREQYF
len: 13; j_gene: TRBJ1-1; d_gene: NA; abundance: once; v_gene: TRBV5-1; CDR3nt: TGCGCCAGCAGCCCACCGGGGGGCACTGAAGCTTTCTTT; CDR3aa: CASSPPGGTEAFF
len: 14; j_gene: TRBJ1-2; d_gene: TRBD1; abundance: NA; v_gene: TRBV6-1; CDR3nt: TGTGCCAGCAGTGCGCCGGGACAGCTTTATGGCTACACCTTC; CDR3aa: CASSAPGQLYGYTF
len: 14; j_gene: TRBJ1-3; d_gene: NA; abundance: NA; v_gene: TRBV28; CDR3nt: TGTGCCAGCAGTTTAGGGGGATCTGGAAACACCATATATTTT; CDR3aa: CASSLGGSGNTIYF